This is a list of T cell receptor beta chains from one sample in a study of lymphopenia after photon versus proton radiotherapy. TCRdb's copy holds only in-frame clones and misses some; the assay was immunoSEQ multiplex PCR. The sample has roughly 17,000 clones; roughly 90% are singletons. This specimen was peripheral blood, taken from a patient treated with photon-based radiotherapy. Every receptor here comes from a woman in her forties with cholangiocarcinoma. Each CDR3 is given with its conserved first and last residue. Fields, in order: J gene, CDR3 length, clone size, V gene, D gene, CDR3 protein, CDR3 DNA. D genes are given only for firm matches. Clone size is shown for a subset of rows, as once, few, many or a class of expanded clone.

TRBJ2-3,17,-,TRBV5-1,-,CASSLWGAPWGTDTQYF,TGCGCCAGCAGCTTGTGGGGGGCTCCTTGGGGCACAGATACGCAGTATTTT
TRBJ2-2,13,-,TRBV30,-,CAWSVAPAGELFF,TGTGCCTGGAGTGTAGCGCCGGCCGGGGAGCTGTTTTTT
TRBJ2-3,12,-,TRBV16,-,CASSAGLDTQYF,TGTGCCAGCAGCGCAGGGTTGGATACGCAGTATTTT
TRBJ1-1,15,-,TRBV9,TRBD1,CASSGGGQGNTEAFF,TGTGCCAGCAGCGGAGGAGGACAGGGGAACACTGAAGCTTTCTTT
TRBJ2-2,15,-,TRBV30,-,CAEGGRQRNTGELFF,TGTGCGGAGGGGGGCCGACAGAGGAACACCGGGGAGCTGTTTTTT
TRBJ2-7,16,-,TRBV9,TRBD2,CASSPLASGQIYEQYF,TGTGCCAGCAGCCCCTTGGCTAGCGGACAAATCTACGAGCAGTACTTC
TRBJ2-5,15,once,TRBV2,TRBD2,CASSETGLTQETQYF,TGTGCCAGCAGTGAAACGGGACTAACCCAAGAGACCCAGTACTTC
TRBJ2-7,15,-,TRBV11-2,TRBD2,CASSSPGLAGLEQYF,TGTGCCAGCAGCTCACCGGGACTAGCGGGTCTCGAGCAGTACTTC
TRBJ2-5,13,-,TRBV4-1,-,CASREMGAETQYF,TGCGCCAGCAGAGAAATGGGGGCAGAGACCCAGTACTTC
TRBJ2-7,14,-,TRBV7-2,-,CASSASLDYYEQYF,TGTGCCAGCAGCGCCTCCCTAGATTACTACGAGCAGTACTTC
TRBJ2-2,16,-,TRBV7-3,TRBD2,CASSLVAGGQTGELFF,TGTGCCAGCAGCCTGGTAGCGGGAGGGCAAACCGGGGAGCTGTTTTTT
TRBJ2-2,17,-,TRBV9,-,CASSVARTAPNTGELFF,TGTGCCAGCAGCGTAGCTAGGACAGCTCCGAACACCGGGGAGCTGTTTTTT
TRBJ1-4,13,-,TRBV6-6,-,CASRGGGDEKLFF,TGTGCCAGCAGAGGGGGGGGCGACGAAAAACTGTTTTTT
TRBJ1-5,14,-,TRBV15,-,CATSSDWNDQPQHF,TGTGCCACCAGCAGCGATTGGAACGATCAGCCCCAGCATTTT
TRBJ1-5,14,-,TRBV19,-,CASSIPGANQPQHF,TGTGCCAGTAGTATACCAGGGGCCAATCAGCCCCAGCATTTT
TRBJ1-5,15,-,TRBV6-6,-,CASSYLVGSNQPQHF,TGTGCCAGCAGTTACTTGGTCGGTAGCAATCAGCCCCAGCATTTT
TRBJ1-1,14,-,TRBV6-1,-,CASSETLGNTEAFF,TGTGCCAGCAGTGAGACCCTTGGGAACACTGAAGCTTTCTTT
TRBJ1-2,16,-,TRBV2,-,CASRPGGIHLNYGYTF,TGTGCCAGCAGACCTGGAGGCATACACCTGAACTATGGCTACACCTTC
TRBJ2-2,17,once,TRBV7-9,-,CASSLGVQPSNTGELFF,TGTGCCAGCAGCTTAGGCGTTCAACCCTCGAACACCGGGGAGCTGTTTTTT
TRBJ2-7,12,-,TRBV10-2,-,CASWDGLYEQYF,TGCGCCAGCTGGGACGGTCTCTACGAGCAGTACTTC
TRBJ1-3,14,once,TRBV5-4,-,CASSLVGSGNTIYF,TGTGCCAGCAGCTTGGTGGGCTCTGGAAACACCATATATTTT
TRBJ1-1,17,-,TRBV5-1,-,CASSLGPWGTVNTEAFF,TGCGCCAGCAGCTTGGGCCCATGGGGGACCGTCAACACTGAAGCTTTCTTT
TRBJ2-3,16,-,TRBV2,TRBD2,CASSERTSRSTDTQYF,TGTGCCAGCAGTGAGCGGACTAGCAGGAGCACAGATACGCAGTATTTT
TRBJ1-5,14,-,TRBV2,TRBD1,CASRDRGSNQPQHF,TGTGCCAGCAGGGACAGGGGAAGCAATCAGCCCCAGCATTTT
TRBJ1-3,14,-,TRBV5-1,-,CASSLDPSGNTIYF,TGCGCCAGCAGCTTGGATCCGTCTGGAAACACCATATATTTT
TRBJ1-1,15,-,TRBV6-5,TRBD1,CASSYRTGDSTEAFF,TGTGCCAGCAGTTACCGGACAGGGGACAGCACTGAAGCTTTCTTT
TRBJ1-2,14,-,TRBV5-1,-,CASSPQGTNYGYTF,TGCGCCAGCAGCCCGCAGGGGACTAACTATGGCTACACCTTC
TRBJ1-6,15,-,TRBV6-5,-,CASSYSTVSHSPLHF,TGTGCCAGCAGTTACTCGACAGTATCCCATTCACCCCTCCACTTT
TRBJ2-1,15,once,TRBV27,TRBD1,CASSLRQGFYNEQFF,TGTGCCAGCAGTTTAAGACAGGGGTTTTACAATGAGCAGTTCTTC
TRBJ2-7,14,once,TRBV4-3,TRBD1,CASSQQGASYEQYF,TGCGCCAGCAGCCAGCAGGGGGCCTCCTACGAGCAGTACTTC
TRBJ2-7,15,once,TRBV13,TRBD2,CASSASGVSSYEQYF,TGTGCCAGCAGCGCCAGCGGGGTGAGCTCCTACGAGCAGTACTTC
TRBJ2-7,14,-,TRBV28,-,CASSGTAYSYEQYF,TGTGCCAGCAGCGGGACGGCTTACTCCTACGAGCAGTACTTC
TRBJ2-7,15,-,TRBV7-2,TRBD2,CASSMTSGITYEQYF,TGTGCCAGCAGCATGACTAGCGGGATAACCTACGAGCAGTACTTC
TRBJ2-5,15,-,TRBV5-8,-,CASSPGTAYQETQYF,TGTGCCAGCAGCCCCGGGACGGCTTACCAAGAGACCCAGTACTTC
TRBJ2-1,15,-,TRBV9,-,CASSVGGSGNNEQFF,TGTGCCAGCAGCGTAGGTGGTAGCGGAAACAATGAGCAGTTCTTC
TRBJ2-2,13,few,TRBV6-1,-,CATLSAGTGELFF,TGTGCCACCCTATCTGCGGGGACCGGGGAGCTGTTTTTT
TRBJ1-1,13,-,TRBV19,-,CASSIRAGTEAFF,TGTGCCAGTAGTATAAGGGCTGGCACTGAAGCTTTCTTT
TRBJ2-7,14,-,TRBV7-9,TRBD2,CASSLAGGTYEQYF,TGTGCCAGCAGCTTAGCGGGGGGGACCTACGAGCAGTACTTC
TRBJ1-3,12,-,TRBV10-2,-,CASSSGGNTIYF,TGCGCCAGCAGTTCCGGGGGAAACACCATATATTTT
TRBJ2-7,13,-,TRBV2,-,CASSSGRIYEQYF,TGTGCCAGCAGTTCGGGACGGATCTACGAGCAGTACTTC
TRBJ2-2,17,-,TRBV10-3,-,CAISGGGGGGNTGELFF,TGTGCCATCAGTGGAGGAGGTGGAGGGGGGAACACCGGGGAGCTGTTTTTT
TRBJ2-1,12,once,TRBV19,-,CASQAGKNEQFF,TGTGCCAGTCAGGCAGGGAAGAATGAGCAGTTCTTC
TRBJ2-3,15,-,TRBV6-6,TRBD2,CASSRLAGGTDTQYF,TGTGCCAGCAGCAGACTAGCGGGAGGCACAGATACGCAGTATTTT
TRBJ1-1,16,-,TRBV6-6,TRBD1,CASKGRTGTADTEAFF,TGTGCCAGCAAGGGTCGAACCGGGACAGCGGACACTGAAGCTTTCTTT
TRBJ1-5,15,-,TRBV9,TRBD1,CASSAGQGLGQPQHF,TGTGCCAGCAGCGCGGGACAGGGCCTCGGTCAGCCCCAGCATTTT
TRBJ2-3,16,-,TRBV9,-,CASSSLTGRGTDTQYF,TGTGCCAGCAGCTCCCTGACAGGAAGGGGCACAGATACGCAGTATTTT
TRBJ2-7,14,once,TRBV28,-,CASSLGTLAYEQYF,TGTGCCAGCAGTTTAGGGACTTTAGCCTACGAGCAGTACTTC
TRBJ1-4,13,-,TRBV25-1,-,CASSTTGLEKLFF,TGTGCCAGCAGCACAACAGGGCTCGAAAAACTGTTTTTT
TRBJ2-3,15,-,TRBV7-9,TRBD1,CASSRRTGNIDTQYF,TGTGCCAGCAGCCGCCGGACAGGGAATATCGATACGCAGTATTTT
TRBJ1-2,11,-,TRBV30,-,CAGPMGYGYTF,TGTGCCGGGCCGATGGGGTATGGCTACACCTTC